This TCR beta chain originates from a study of early T cells in non-severe SARS-CoV-2 infection. Across the study: Chains were unpaired, as sequencing was done on bulk RNA from unsorted whole blood. Study-wide findings and caveats: Comparison of clonotypes with VDJdb favored anti-spike CD8 responses while missing private and CD4 specificities.

In this sample, this clonotype turned up many times. The antigen is not known. Unique molecular identifiers were affixed to single, distinct cDNA molecules. A single record per CDR3 protein comes from TCRdb applying MiXCR to the 5' RACE reads. The sample holds fewer than 85,000 distinct CDR3 sequences, 12% seen once. Sequencing was carried out using whole blood. The sequence derives from an adult who was a healthcare worker with PCR-confirmed SARS-CoV-2 infection or an uninfected control (not recorded which).

The CDR3 DNA reads as TGTGCCAGCAGCGTGGGCCTCTTCGCCTCCGAGCAGTACTTC. It is translated as CASSVGLFASEQYF. The genes are TRBV7-8 and TRBJ2-7; D not certain. The CDR3 totals 14 residues. Germline V gene lookup returns CDR1 SGHVS and CDR2 FQNEAQ. V lost 5 bases to trimming and J lost 6 bases, with 17 bases between them. Together with reference TRBV7-8 and TRBJ2-7, the CDR3 gives the full variable domain: GAGVSQSPRYKVAKRGQDVALRCDPISGHVSLFWYQQALGQGPEFLTYFQNEAQLDKSGLPSDRFFAERPEGSVSTLKIQRTQQEDSAVYLCASSVGLFASEQYFGPGTRLTVT.